One sample yielded the 12 T cell receptor beta chains listed below, sequenced in a study of blood T cell repertoires in COVID-19. Sequencing was performed with immunoSEQ multiplex PCR; in TCRdb, only in-frame clones are kept and a portion is missing. This table holds about 210,000 clones, around 88% found once. The sequencing input was peripheral blood. The receptors come from a man aged 45 to 65 with active or convalescent COVID-19.

This sequence joins TRBV2 and TRBJ1-5; 11 bases align to TRBD1. CDR1 is SNHLY, CDR2 FYNNEI, per germline. The V segment lost 4 bases and the J segment 1 base; nucleotides outside the gene matches: 3. This CDR3 spans 16 amino acids. CDR3 sequence reads: CASSGTGGGSNQPQHF. The CDR3 DNA is TGTGCCAGCAGTGGGACAGGGGGCGGAAGCAATCAGCCCCAGCATTTT.

The V gene is TRBV10-3, the J gene TRBJ1-1, with 9 bases aligning to TRBD1. Trimming cost V 11 bases and J 9 bases; bases outside gene matches: 13. The CDR3 is made up of 13 amino acids. The V gene's germline CDR1 is ENHRY and CDR2 SYGVKD. CDR3 sequence: CAVQKEGQGKAFF. In DNA, the CDR3 is TGTGCCGTCCAGAAAGAGGGACAGGGTAAAGCTTTCTTT.

The chain carries TRBV19 and TRBJ1-5, with 8 bases fitting TRBD1. The junction had 8 bases not matched to a gene; V was cut back by 8 bases and J by 2 bases. The CDR3 sequence is 15 residues long. CDR1 is LNHDA, CDR2 SQIVND, per germline (reference sequence). This chain's CDR3 is CASYSGQGRNQPQHF. CDR3 DNA sequence: TGTGCCAGTTATTCCGGACAGGGCCGCAATCAGCCCCAGCATTTT.

This chain connects TRBV7-8 to TRBJ1-2, with unresolved D. V gave up 8 bases and J gave up 8 bases, with 12 bases separating them. Germline V gene data show CDR1 as SGHVS and CDR2 as FQNEAQ. The CDR3 is 11 amino acids. The CDR3 nucleotides read TGTGCCAGCGGCGGCCTCGGCGGCTACACCTTC. It encodes CASGGLGGYTF.

This chain links TRBV2 with TRBJ2-5; 10 bases line up with TRBD1. Germline V gene data show CDR1 as SNHLY and CDR2 as FYNNEI. J lost 1 base, V lost 6 bases, and 5 bases had no gene match. The CDR3 is 15 residues long. The CDR3 region is CASRRDRGSQETQYF. The CDR3 DNA reads as TGTGCCAGCAGAAGGGACAGGGGTAGCCAAGAGACCCAGTACTTC.

The chain links TRBV5-5 to TRBJ1-2, with 7 bases that match TRBD1. The V gene's germline CDR1 is SGHKS and CDR2 YYEKEE (reference sequence). The CDR3 sequence is 13 residues long. Trimming at V came to 0 bases and at J to 8 bases, leaving 4 bases not matched to a gene. CDR3 sequence reads: CASSLVTGEGYTF. The CDR3 DNA sequence: TGTGCCAGCAGCTTGGTTACAGGGGAGGGCTACACCTTC.

This chain joins TRBV19 and TRBJ1-1, with 8 bases that match TRBD1. Looked up from germline, CDR1 is LNHDA and CDR2 is SQIVND (reference sequence). The CDR3 totals 15 residues. The ends lost 4 bases at V and 1 base at J; junction bases unmatched: 5. CDR3 bases: TGTGCCAGTAGTACCGTAGGACAGGGGAACACTGAAGCTTTCTTT. Translation gives CASSTVGQGNTEAFF. The variable domain in full, with the rest retrieved from reference TRBV19 and TRBJ1-1, is DGGITQSPKYLFRKEGQNVTLSCEQNLNHDAMYWYRQDPGQGLRLIYYSQIVNDFQKGDIAEGYSVSREKKESFPLTVTSAQKNPTAFYLCASSTVGQGNTEAFFGQGTRLTVV.

V is TRBV28 and J is TRBJ1-2; 8 nucleotides line up with TRBD1. The CDR3 spans 15 residues. V shed 8 bases and J 5 bases; nucleotides not matched to a gene: 13. Germline V gene data show CDR1 as MDHEN and CDR2 as SYDVKM. This CDR3 is CASVRQGAFGYGYTF. CDR3 nucleotide sequence: TGTGCCAGCGTTCGTCAGGGGGCGTTTGGGTATGGCTACACCTTC.

The chain has TRBV25-1 and TRBJ2-5; D perhaps matches TRBD2 (5 bases). V lost 2 bases and J 4 bases, leaving 5 bases between the germline ends. This CDR3 contains 12 residues. Germline V gene sequence: CDR1 MGHDK, CDR2 SYGVNS. The CDR3 region has the DNA TGTGCCAGCAGTGAACGGGGAGAGACCCAGTACTTC. Amino acid sequence: CASSERGETQYF. Combining the CDR3 with reference TRBV25-1 and TRBJ2-5 gives the whole variable domain EADIYQTPRYLVIGTGKKITLECSQTMGHDKMYWYQQDPGMELHLIHYSYGVNSTEKGDLSSESTVSRIRTEHFPLTLESARPSHTSQYLCASSERGETQYFGPGTRLLVL.

This clone has a handful of counts. The V gene is TRBV30, the J gene TRBJ1-1, with 7 positions matching TRBD1. This CDR3 is built from 16 residues. V gave up 4 bases and J gave up 5 bases; unmatched junction bases: 16. In germline, CDR1 is GTSNPN, CDR2 SVGIG (reference sequence). CDR3 nucleotides: TGTGCCTGGACTAAACCGAGGACAGGTCGATGGACTGAAGCTTTCTTT. Its protein product is CAWTKPRTGRWTEAFF.

V is TRBV29-1 and J is TRBJ1-5; a weak D match, TRBD1 (6 bases). Trimming pared 7 bases from V and 3 bases from J, leaving 13 bases between. In germline, CDR1 is SQVTM, CDR2 ANQGSEA. The CDR3 length is 13 residues. In DNA, the CDR3 is TGCAGCGCCGGTGGGGGCCTCAATCAGCCCCAGCATTTT. As protein: CSAGGGLNQPQHF.

The gene calls are TRBV7-8 and TRBJ2-5; possible D gene TRBD2, 6 bases. CDR1 SGHVS and CDR2 FQNEAQ come from the germline V gene. V shed 3 bases and J shed 5 bases, with 16 bases lying between them. This CDR3 spans 15 amino acids. The CDR3 here is CASSFGDGRGETQYF. CDR3 DNA sequence: TGTGCCAGCAGCTTTGGGGACGGGAGAGGTGAGACCCAGTACTTC.